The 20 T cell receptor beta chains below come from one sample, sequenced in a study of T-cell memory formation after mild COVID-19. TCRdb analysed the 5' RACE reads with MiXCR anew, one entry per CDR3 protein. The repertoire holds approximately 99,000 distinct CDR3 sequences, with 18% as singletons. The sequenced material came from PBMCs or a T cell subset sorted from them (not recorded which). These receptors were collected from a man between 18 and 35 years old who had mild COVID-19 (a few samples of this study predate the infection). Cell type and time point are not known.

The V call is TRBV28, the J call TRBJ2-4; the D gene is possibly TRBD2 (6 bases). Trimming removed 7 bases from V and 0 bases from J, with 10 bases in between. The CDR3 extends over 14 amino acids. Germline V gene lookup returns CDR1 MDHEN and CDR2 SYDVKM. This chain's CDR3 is CASNLGGAKNIQYF. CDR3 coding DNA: TGTGCCAGCAACCTGGGGGGAGCCAAAAACATTCAGTACTTC.

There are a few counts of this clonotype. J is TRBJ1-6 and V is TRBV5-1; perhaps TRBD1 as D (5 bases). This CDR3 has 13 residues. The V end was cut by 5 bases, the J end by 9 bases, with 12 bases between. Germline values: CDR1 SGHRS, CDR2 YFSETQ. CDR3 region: CASRARVGSPLHF. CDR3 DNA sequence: TGCGCCAGCAGGGCCAGGGTGGGTTCACCCCTCCACTTT.

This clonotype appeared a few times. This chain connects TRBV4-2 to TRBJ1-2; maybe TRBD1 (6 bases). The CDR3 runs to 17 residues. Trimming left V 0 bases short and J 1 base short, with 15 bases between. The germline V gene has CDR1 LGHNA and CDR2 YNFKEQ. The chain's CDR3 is CASSQDLSGALNYGYTF. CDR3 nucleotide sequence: TGTGCCAGCAGCCAAGATCTTTCGGGGGCGCTTAACTATGGCTACACCTTC.

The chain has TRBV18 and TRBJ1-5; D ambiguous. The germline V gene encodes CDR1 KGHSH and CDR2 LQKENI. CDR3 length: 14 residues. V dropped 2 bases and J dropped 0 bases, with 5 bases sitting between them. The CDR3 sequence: CASSPGYSNQPQHF. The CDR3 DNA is TGTGCCAGCTCACCAGGTTATAGCAATCAGCCCCAGCATTTT.

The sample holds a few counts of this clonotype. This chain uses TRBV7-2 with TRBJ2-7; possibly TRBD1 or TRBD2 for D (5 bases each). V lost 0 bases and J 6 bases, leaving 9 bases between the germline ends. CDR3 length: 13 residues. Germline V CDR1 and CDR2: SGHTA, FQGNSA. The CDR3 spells CASSLAQGAEQYV. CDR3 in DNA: TGTGCCAGCAGCTTAGCGCAGGGAGCCGAGCAGTACGTC.

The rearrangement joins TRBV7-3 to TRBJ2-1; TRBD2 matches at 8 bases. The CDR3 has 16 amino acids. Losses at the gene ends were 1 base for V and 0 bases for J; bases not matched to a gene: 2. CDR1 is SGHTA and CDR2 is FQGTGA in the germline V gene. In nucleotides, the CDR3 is TGTGCCAGCAGCTTAATGGCGGGGGGCTCCTACAATGAGCAGTTCTTC. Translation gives CASSLMAGGSYNEQFF. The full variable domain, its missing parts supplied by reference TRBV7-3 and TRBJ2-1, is GAGVSQTPSNKVTEKGKYVELRCDPISGHTALYWYRQSLGQGPEFLIYFQGTGAADDSGLPNDRFFAVRPEGSVSTLKIQRTERGDSAVYLCASSLMAGGSYNEQFFGPGTRLTVL.

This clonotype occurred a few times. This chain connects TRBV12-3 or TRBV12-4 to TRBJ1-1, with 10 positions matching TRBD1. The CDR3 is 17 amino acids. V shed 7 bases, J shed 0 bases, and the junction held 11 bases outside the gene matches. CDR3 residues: CASTRGGTGAMNTEAFF. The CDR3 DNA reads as TGTGCCAGCACCCGAGGGGGGACAGGGGCGATGAACACTGAAGCTTTCTTT.

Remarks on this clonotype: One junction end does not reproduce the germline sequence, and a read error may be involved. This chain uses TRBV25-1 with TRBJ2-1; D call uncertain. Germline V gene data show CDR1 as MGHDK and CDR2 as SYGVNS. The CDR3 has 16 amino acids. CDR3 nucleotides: TGTGCCAGCAGTGATGGGCGATCAGCGCTTCGCAATGAGCAGTCCTTC. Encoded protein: CASSDGRSALRNEQSF. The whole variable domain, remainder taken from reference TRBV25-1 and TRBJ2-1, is EADIYQTPRYLVIGTGKKITLECSQTMGHDKMYWYQQDPGMELHLIHYSYGVNSTEKGDLSSESTVSRIRTEHFPLTLESARPSHTSQYLCASSDGRSALRNEQSFGPGTRLTVL.

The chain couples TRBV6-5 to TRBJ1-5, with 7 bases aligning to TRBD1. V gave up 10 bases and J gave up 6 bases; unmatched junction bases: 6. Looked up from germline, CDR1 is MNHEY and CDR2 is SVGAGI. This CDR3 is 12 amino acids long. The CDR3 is CATGQFSQPQHF. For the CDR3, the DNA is TGTGCCACGGGACAGTTTAGTCAGCCCCAGCATTTT.

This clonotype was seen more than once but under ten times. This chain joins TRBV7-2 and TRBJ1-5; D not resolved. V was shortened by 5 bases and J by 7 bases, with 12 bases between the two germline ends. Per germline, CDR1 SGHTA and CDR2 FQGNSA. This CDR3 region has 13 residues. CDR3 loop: CASSPDRAQPQHF. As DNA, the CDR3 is TGTGCCAGCAGCCCCGACCGTGCCCAGCCCCAGCATTTT.

DNA for the CDR3: TGCAGCGTTGAATTTCCGGGCGATGGCTACACCTTC. It specifies CSVEFPGDGYTF. The chain has TRBV29-1 and TRBJ1-2; no clear D. CDR1 and CDR2 from the germline V gene are SQVTM and ANQGSEA. This CDR3 has 12 amino acids. Trimming removed 2 bases at V and 6 bases at J, with 10 bases between.

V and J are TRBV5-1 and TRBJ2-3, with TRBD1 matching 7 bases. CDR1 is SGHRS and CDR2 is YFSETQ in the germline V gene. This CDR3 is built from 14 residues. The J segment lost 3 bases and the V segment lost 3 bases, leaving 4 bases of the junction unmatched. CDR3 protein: CASSSTTGTDTQYF. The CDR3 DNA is TGCGCCAGCAGCTCGACGACAGGGACAGATACGCAGTATTTT.

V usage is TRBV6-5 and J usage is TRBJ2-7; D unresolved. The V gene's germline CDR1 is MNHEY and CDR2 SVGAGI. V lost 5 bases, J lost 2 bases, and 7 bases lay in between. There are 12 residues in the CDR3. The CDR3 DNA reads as TGTGCCAGCAGTCCGGACCCCTACGAGCAGTACGTC. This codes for CASSPDPYEQYV.

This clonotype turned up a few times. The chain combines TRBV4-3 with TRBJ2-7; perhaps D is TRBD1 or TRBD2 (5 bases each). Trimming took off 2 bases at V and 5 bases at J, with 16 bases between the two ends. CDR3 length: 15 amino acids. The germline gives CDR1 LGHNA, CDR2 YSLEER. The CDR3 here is CASSQPPGRAHEQYV. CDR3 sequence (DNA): TGCGCCAGCAGCCAACCTCCGGGACGGGCCCACGAGCAGTACGTC.

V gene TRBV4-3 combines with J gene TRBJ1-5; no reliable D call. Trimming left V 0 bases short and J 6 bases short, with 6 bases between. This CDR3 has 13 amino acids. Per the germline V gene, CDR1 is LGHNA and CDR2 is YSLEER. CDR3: CASSQDAGQPQHF. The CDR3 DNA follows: TGCGCCAGCAGCCAAGACGCGGGTCAGCCCCAGCATTTT.

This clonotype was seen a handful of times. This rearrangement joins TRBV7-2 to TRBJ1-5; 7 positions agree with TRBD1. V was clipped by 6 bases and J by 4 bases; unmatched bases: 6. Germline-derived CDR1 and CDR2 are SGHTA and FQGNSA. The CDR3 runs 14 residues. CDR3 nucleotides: TGTGCCAGCAGTTCTGGACAGGTTAATCAGCCCCAGCATTTT. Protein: CASSSGQVNQPQHF.

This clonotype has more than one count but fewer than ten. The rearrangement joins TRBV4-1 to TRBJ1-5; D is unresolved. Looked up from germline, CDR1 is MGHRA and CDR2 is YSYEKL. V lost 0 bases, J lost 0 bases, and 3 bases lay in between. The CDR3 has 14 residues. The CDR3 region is CASSQEGSNQPQHF. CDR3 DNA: TGCGCCAGCAGCCAAGAAGGTAGCAATCAGCCCCAGCATTTT.

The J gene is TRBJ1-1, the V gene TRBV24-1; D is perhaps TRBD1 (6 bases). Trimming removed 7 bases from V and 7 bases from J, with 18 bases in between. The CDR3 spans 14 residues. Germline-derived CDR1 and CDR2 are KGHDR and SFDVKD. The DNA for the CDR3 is TGTGCCACCAGAGGGGGGGGAGGTGAGAGTGAAGCTTTCTTT. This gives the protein CATRGGGGESEAFF.

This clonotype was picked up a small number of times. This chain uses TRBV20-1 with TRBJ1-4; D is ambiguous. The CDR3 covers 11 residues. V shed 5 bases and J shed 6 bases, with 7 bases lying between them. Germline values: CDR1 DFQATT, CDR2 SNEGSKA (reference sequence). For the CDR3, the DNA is TGCAGTGCTGGATTTTATGAAAAACTGTTTTTT. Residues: CSAGFYEKLFF.

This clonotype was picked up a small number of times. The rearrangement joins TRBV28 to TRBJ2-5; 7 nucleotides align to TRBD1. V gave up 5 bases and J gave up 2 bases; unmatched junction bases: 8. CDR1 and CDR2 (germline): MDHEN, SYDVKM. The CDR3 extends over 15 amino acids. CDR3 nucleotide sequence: TGTGCCAGCAGTGGGTCAGACAGGGCTCAAGAGACCCAGTACTTC. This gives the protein CASSGSDRAQETQYF.